These 25 T cell receptor beta chains originate from one sample sequenced in a study of blood T cell repertoires in COVID-19 (TCRdb year 2020). The library was built by means of the immunoSEQ multiplex PCR assay. The table was pulled from immuneACCESS by TCRdb, which kept in-frame rearrangements only. Such tables lose some clones; where checked, under half of the loss comes from unresolved V genes, and the rest has no known cause. The sample profile shows 95,000 to 100,000 clones; approximately 90% of them were found once. The biggest ten clones account for 17% of the sample. Input material: peripheral blood. Receptors were obtained from a man aged 50 or older with acute or convalescent COVID-19.

The chain combines TRBV6-6 with TRBJ1-4; a weak D match, TRBD1 (6 bases). CDR3 length: 14 residues. V gave up 8 bases and J gave up 5 bases, with 15 bases separating them. CDR1 and CDR2 from the germline V gene are MNHNY and SVGAGI (reference sequence). CDR3 amino acids: CASARDNTNEKLFF. Here the CDR3 DNA reads TGTGCCAGCGCCCGGGACAACACCAATGAAAAACTGTTTTTT.

This clone was observed once. The V gene is TRBV27, the J gene TRBJ2-1; TRBD2 agrees at 11 bases. Germline CDR1 reads MNHEY; CDR2 reads SMNVEV (reference sequence). V trimming: 3 bases; J trimming: 9 bases; junction bases outside the gene matches: 4. This CDR3 region has 14 residues. The CDR3 sequence is CASSFSGGAGEQFF. The CDR3 DNA is TGTGCCAGCAGTTTTAGCGGGGGGGCAGGTGAGCAGTTCTTC.

The chain couples TRBV5-1 to TRBJ2-5; D is unclear. V lost 4 bases and J 3 bases, leaving 16 bases between the germline ends. CDR1 is SGHRS and CDR2 is YFSETQ in the germline V gene. The CDR3 covers 15 residues. The CDR3 sequence is CASSANSIAEETQYF. CDR3 nucleotides: TGCGCCAGCAGCGCCAACAGTATCGCCGAAGAGACCCAGTACTTC.

The V gene is TRBV5-5, the J gene TRBJ1-6, with D unresolved. V lost 0 bases, J lost 8 bases, and 6 bases lay in between. This CDR3 is built from 13 residues. The germline V gene has CDR1 SGHKS and CDR2 YYEKEE (reference sequence). CDR3 nucleotides: TGTGCCAGCAGCTTGGTTCGCGATTCACCCCTCCACTTT. This codes for CASSLVRDSPLHF.

The CDR3 is CASSPLRFEQYF. The DNA for the CDR3 is TGTGCCAGCAGCCCCTTGAGATTCGAGCAGTACTTC. V gene TRBV28 combines with J gene TRBJ2-7, with D uncertain. The CDR3 sequence is 12 residues long. V lost 6 bases and J lost 6, with 12 bases in between. Germline CDR1 is MDHEN and CDR2 is SYDVKM.

The genes are TRBV11-2 and TRBJ2-7, with TRBD1 matching 9 bases. Unmatched junction bases numbered 5, after V lost 5 bases and J lost 6 bases. Germline V gene data show CDR1 as SGHAT and CDR2 as FQNNGV. The CDR3 consists of 13 residues. The CDR3 DNA reads as TGTGCCAGCAGCGCCGGACAGGGGCGCGAGCAGTACTTC. Translation: CASSAGQGREQYF.

The chain couples TRBV19 to TRBJ1-1; the match to TRBD1 covers 7 bases. Trimming removed 9 bases from V and 5 bases from J; junction bases left unmatched: 12. CDR3 length equals 14 residues. CDR1 is LNHDA, CDR2 SQIVND, per germline (reference sequence). The CDR3 DNA follows: TGTGCCAGCCGACAGGGTGAGGGATGGACTGAAGCTTTCTTT. The encoded protein is CASRQGEGWTEAFF.

The chain combines TRBV7-2 with TRBJ1-6; 10 nucleotides match TRBD1. With V trimmed by 5 bases and J by 10 bases, 8 bases remained unmatched. CDR1 is SGHTA and CDR2 is FQGNSA in the germline V gene. There are 15 residues in the CDR3. The CDR3 reads CASSPTRTGGSPLHF. CDR3 in DNA: TGTGCCAGCAGCCCTACTCGGACAGGGGGATCACCCCTCCACTTT. Variable domain in full (rest from reference TRBV7-2 and TRBJ1-6): GAGVSQSPSNKVTEKGKDVELRCDPISGHTALYWYRQSLGQGLEFLIYFQGNSAPDKSGLPSDRFSAERTGGSVSTLTIQRTQQEDSAVYLCASSPTRTGGSPLHFGNGTRLTVT.

CDR3 loop: CASSETGYQPQHF. The DNA of the CDR3 is TGTGCCAGCAGTGAAACGGGGTATCAGCCCCAGCATTTT. The rearrangement links TRBV6-1 to TRBJ1-5, with D hard to call. This CDR3 region has 13 residues. The V end lost 2 bases, the J end lost 5 bases, and 7 bases lay between the germline ends. CDR1 is MNHNS, CDR2 SASEGT, per germline.

The CDR3 DNA is TGTGCCAGCACGTCCGGGGGGCCTGAGGAGCAGTACTTC. Translated, it gives CASTSGGPEEQYF. This sequence joins TRBV12-3 or TRBV12-4 and TRBJ2-7, with D possibly matching TRBD2 (7 bases). Trimming cost V 7 bases and J 7 bases, with 17 bases left between them. The CDR3 is made up of 13 amino acids.

J is TRBJ2-7 and V is TRBV6-2 or TRBV6-3; unclear D gene. Germline lookup yields CDR1 MNHEY and CDR2 SVGEGT. This CDR3 region has 14 residues. V lost 2 bases and J 0 bases, leaving 8 bases between the germline ends. The CDR3 DNA reads TGTGCCAGCAGTTACGGCCAGGTCTCCTACGAGCAGTACTTC. Translation gives CASSYGQVSYEQYF.

V usage is TRBV18 and J usage is TRBJ2-1; TRBD2 might be the D (5 bases). The germline V and J ends were trimmed by 0 bases and 5 bases, with 14 bases remaining between them. The CDR3 is made up of 16 amino acids. CDR1 and CDR2 from the germline V gene are KGHSH and LQKENI. CDR3 amino acids: CASSPPGGRPDNEQFF. The CDR3 DNA reads as TGTGCCAGCTCACCACCTGGCGGGCGCCCCGACAATGAGCAGTTCTTC.

The chain is built from TRBV5-1 and TRBJ2-5; TRBD1 agrees at 7 bases. CDR3 length: 13 residues. Germline values: CDR1 SGHRS, CDR2 YFSETQ. The V and J ends lost 4 bases and 10 bases, in that order; junction bases with no gene match: 10. The CDR3 sequence is CASSPDRVWVQYF. CDR3 nucleotides: TGCGCCAGCAGCCCTGACAGGGTATGGGTCCAGTACTTC.

The chain employs TRBV19 and TRBJ1-1; 7 bases fit TRBD1. The junction had 9 bases not matched to a gene; V was cut back by 3 bases and J by 2 bases. The length of the CDR3 is 16 residues. From germline, CDR1 is LNHDA and CDR2 SQIVND (reference sequence). The CDR3 region is CASSIRHRGDNTEAFF. The CDR3 bases are TGTGCCAGTAGTATTCGTCACAGGGGTGATAACACTGAAGCTTTCTTT.

This clone came up once. The V and J genes are TRBV2 and TRBJ1-5; unclear D gene. Germline CDR1 and CDR2: SNHLY and FYNNEI. The CDR3 covers 14 residues. Trimming pared 3 bases from V and 0 bases from J, leaving 6 bases between. CDR3 region: CASSDTFSNQPQHF. Written as DNA, the CDR3 is TGTGCCAGCAGTGACACATTTAGCAATCAGCCCCAGCATTTT.

The chain's CDR3 is CASSLGGLSQFF. The CDR3 DNA reads as TGTGCCAGCAGCTTGGGCGGTTTATCCCAGTTCTTC. The rearrangement links TRBV5-4 to TRBJ2-1, with D hard to call. Trimming left V 0 bases short and J 13 bases short, with 11 bases between. Germline CDR1 reads SGHNT; CDR2 reads YYREEE (reference sequence). This CDR3 comprises 12 residues.

J is TRBJ1-2 and V is TRBV28, with a possible D match to TRBD1 (5 bases). CDR1 is MDHEN, CDR2 SYDVKM, per germline. V was clipped by 10 bases and J by 8 bases, with 17 bases between them. The CDR3 totals 12 residues. In DNA form, the CDR3 reads TGTGCCATTCCGGGCAGGGCAGAGGGCTACACCTTC. Its translation: CAIPGRAEGYTF.

V gene TRBV28 combines with J gene TRBJ2-5; 12 nucleotides line up with TRBD1. The CDR3 covers 15 residues. Germline V gene lookup returns CDR1 MDHEN and CDR2 SYDVKM. Germline trimming cut 4 bases from V and 5 bases from J; bases unmatched to any gene: 5. The CDR3 coding sequence is TGTGCCAGCAGTTCCCGGGACAGGGGGCGGGAGACCCAGTACTTC. It encodes CASSSRDRGRETQYF.

J is TRBJ1-3 and V is TRBV19, with D possibly matching TRBD1 (6 bases). The ends were cut back, 8 bases at V and 2 bases at J, with 19 bases in the middle. Germline CDR1 is LNHDA and CDR2 is SQIVND (reference sequence). There are 16 residues in the CDR3. In DNA, the CDR3 is TGTGCCAGTGTGGGGTCCAGGGGCCCCGCTGGAAACACCATATATTTT. This codes for CASVGSRGPAGNTIYF.

The rearrangement uses TRBV7-2 and TRBJ1-5, with D possibly matching TRBD1 (6 bases). The V and J ends lost 4 bases and 5 bases respectively, with 15 bases between them. The CDR3 has 15 residues. Germline CDR1 and CDR2: SGHTA and FQGNSA. The CDR3 protein is CASSYAGTKDQPQHF. CDR3 in DNA: TGTGCCAGCAGCTATGCCGGGACAAAAGATCAGCCCCAGCATTTT.

The DNA of the CDR3 is TGTGCCAGCCAAGCGGGGGGCGCGAAAGGCGCTGAAGCTTTCTTT. The encoded protein is CASQAGGAKGAEAFF. V is TRBV6-5 and J is TRBJ1-1, with a weak D call TRBD1 (6 bases). The CDR3 totals 15 residues. The V gene's germline CDR1 is MNHEY and CDR2 SVGAGI. V was shortened by 8 bases and J by 6 bases, with 22 bases between the two germline ends.

The chain carries TRBV11-3 and TRBJ1-3; weak D call: TRBD1 (5 bases). The CDR3 contains 15 residues. Trimming took off 4 bases at V and 0 bases at J, with 10 bases between the two ends. CDR1 is SGHNT, CDR2 YENEEA, per germline. The CDR3, as DNA: TGTGCCAGCAGCTCCCGACAGCGCTCTGGAAACACCATATATTTT. It encodes CASSSRQRSGNTIYF.

The chain carries TRBV6-2 or TRBV6-3 and TRBJ1-5; perhaps TRBD1 as D (5 bases). Germline V gene lookup returns CDR1 MNHEY and CDR2 SVGEGT. V lost 0 bases and J lost 7, with 13 bases in between. The CDR3 covers 15 residues. CDR3 in DNA: TGTGCCAGCAGTTACTCCGGCGGGGGAAACCAGCCCCAGCATTTT. Its translation: CASSYSGGGNQPQHF.

This chain connects TRBV28 to TRBJ1-2, with 8 bases lining up with TRBD1. J lost 7 bases, V lost 7 bases, and 8 bases had no gene match. CDR3 size: 13 residues. Per germline, CDR1 MDHEN and CDR2 SYDVKM. DNA of the CDR3: TGTGCCAGCACCTACCTCAGGGGGCCTGGCTACACCTTC. Translating gives CASTYLRGPGYTF.

This chain links TRBV5-4 with TRBJ2-1; D might be TRBD1 (5 bases). The CDR3 covers 14 residues. Looked up from germline, CDR1 is SGHNT and CDR2 is YYREEE (reference sequence). V was trimmed by 2 bases and J by 3 bases, leaving 9 bases between them. CDR3 sequence reads: CASSFIDSYNEQFF. In DNA form, the CDR3 reads TGTGCCAGCAGCTTTATAGACAGCTACAATGAGCAGTTCTTC.